This TCR beta chain was captured by sequencing in a study of T cell responses to AZD1222 COVID-19 vaccine. Some second doses came at about 4 weeks and others at about 12 weeks; these were pooled. Method: immunoSEQ multiplex PCR; TCRdb's copy keeps in-frame clones and lacks some. The sample shows 70,000 to 95,000 clones, roughly 90% of them seen only once. On this clone: What it binds is unknown.

Study-level results: Baseline seropositivity occurred in only a handful of AZD1222 recipients. Receipt of two AZD1222 doses was followed by a rise in Spike-specific TCR breadth and depth.

Trimming cost V 5 bases and J 3 bases, with 13 bases left between them. Germline CDR1 SGHTA, CDR2 FQGTGA. This CDR3 is 14 amino acids long. The sequence derives from an adult who received the AZD1222 COVID-19 vaccine. The sequencing here drew on peripheral blood, taken 28 days after the second AZD1222 dose. The gene calls are TRBV7-3 and TRBJ1-2; D ambiguous. The CDR3 loop reads CASSPGTRDYGYTF. CDR3 in DNA: TGTGCCAGCAGCCCAGGCACTAGGGACTATGGCTACACCTTC. Full variable domain (outside the CDR3, taken from reference TRBV7-3 and TRBJ1-2): GAGVSQTPSNKVTEKGKYVELRCDPISGHTALYWYRQSLGQGPEFLIYFQGTGAADDSGLPNDRFFAVRPEGSVSTLKIQRTERGDSAVYLCASSPGTRDYGYTFGSGTRLTVV.